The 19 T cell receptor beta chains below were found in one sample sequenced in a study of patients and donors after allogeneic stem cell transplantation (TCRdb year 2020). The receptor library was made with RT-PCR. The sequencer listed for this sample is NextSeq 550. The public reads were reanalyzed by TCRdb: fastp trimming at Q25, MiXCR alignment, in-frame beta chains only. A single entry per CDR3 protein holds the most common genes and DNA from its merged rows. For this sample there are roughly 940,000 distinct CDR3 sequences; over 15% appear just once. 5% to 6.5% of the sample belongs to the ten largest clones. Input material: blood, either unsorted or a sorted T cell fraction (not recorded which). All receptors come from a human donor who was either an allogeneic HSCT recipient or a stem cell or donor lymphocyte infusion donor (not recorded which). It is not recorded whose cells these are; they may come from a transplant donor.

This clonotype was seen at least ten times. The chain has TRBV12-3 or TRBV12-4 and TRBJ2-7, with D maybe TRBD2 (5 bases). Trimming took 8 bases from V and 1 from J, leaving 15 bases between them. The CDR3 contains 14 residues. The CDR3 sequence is CASCRGLQSYEQYF. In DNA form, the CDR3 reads TGTGCCAGCTGCCGAGGACTCCAATCCTACGAGCAGTACTTC.

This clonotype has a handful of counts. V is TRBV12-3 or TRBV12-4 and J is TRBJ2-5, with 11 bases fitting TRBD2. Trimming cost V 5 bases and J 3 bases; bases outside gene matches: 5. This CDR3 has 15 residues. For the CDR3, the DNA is TGTGCCAGCAGTCCACTAGCGGGGGTTGAAGAGACCCAGTACTTC. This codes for CASSPLAGVEETQYF.

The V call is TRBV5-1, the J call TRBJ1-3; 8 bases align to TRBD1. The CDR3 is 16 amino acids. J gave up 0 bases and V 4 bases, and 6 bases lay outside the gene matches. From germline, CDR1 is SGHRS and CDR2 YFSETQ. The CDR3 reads CASSPGQVVSGNTIYF. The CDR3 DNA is TGCGCCAGCAGCCCGGGACAGGTCGTCTCTGGAAACACCATATATTTT.

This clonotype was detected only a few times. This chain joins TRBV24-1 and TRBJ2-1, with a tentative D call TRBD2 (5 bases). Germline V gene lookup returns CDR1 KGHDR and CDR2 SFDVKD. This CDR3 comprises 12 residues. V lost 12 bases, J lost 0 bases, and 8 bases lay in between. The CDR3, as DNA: TGTGCCTCCGCGGGCTCCTACAATGAGCAGTTCTTC. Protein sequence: CASAGSYNEQFF.

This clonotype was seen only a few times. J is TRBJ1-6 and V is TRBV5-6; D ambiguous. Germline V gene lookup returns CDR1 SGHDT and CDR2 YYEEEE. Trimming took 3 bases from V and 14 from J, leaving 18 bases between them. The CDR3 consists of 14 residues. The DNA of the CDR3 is TGTGCCAGCAGCTCTGACCCCCTCGGTGGATCCCTCCACTTT. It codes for CASSSDPLGGSLHF.

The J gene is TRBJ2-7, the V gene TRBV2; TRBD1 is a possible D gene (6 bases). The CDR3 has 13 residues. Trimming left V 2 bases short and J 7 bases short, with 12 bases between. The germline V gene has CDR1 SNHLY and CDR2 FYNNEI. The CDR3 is CASSEMTRGEQYF. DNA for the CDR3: TGTGCCAGCAGTGAAATGACGAGGGGGGAGCAGTACTTC.

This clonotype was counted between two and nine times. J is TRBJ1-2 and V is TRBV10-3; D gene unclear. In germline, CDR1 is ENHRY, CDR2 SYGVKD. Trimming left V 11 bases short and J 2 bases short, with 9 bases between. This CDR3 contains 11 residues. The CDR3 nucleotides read TGTGCCGTCGGACTGAACTATGGCTACACCTTC. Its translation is CAVGLNYGYTF.

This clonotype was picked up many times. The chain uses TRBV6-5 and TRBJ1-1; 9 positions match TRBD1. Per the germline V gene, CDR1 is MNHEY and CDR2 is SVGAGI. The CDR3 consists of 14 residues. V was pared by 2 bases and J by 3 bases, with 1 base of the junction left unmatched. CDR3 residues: CASSYGQGYTEAFF. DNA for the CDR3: TGTGCCAGCAGTTACGGACAGGGGTACACTGAAGCTTTCTTT.

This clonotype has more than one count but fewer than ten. CDR3 nucleotide sequence: TGCGCCAGCAGCACGCTCGCGGGACAGGTAGACACCGGGGAGCTGTTTTTT. The encoded protein is CASSTLAGQVDTGELFF. The chain is built from TRBV5-1 and TRBJ2-2; 8 bases agree with TRBD1. The CDR3 totals 17 residues. Germline V lookup: CDR1 SGHRS, CDR2 YFSETQ. After removal of 4 bases from V and 3 bases from J, the junction contained 11 bases not matched to a gene. Based on the CDR3 plus reference TRBV5-1 and TRBJ2-2, the full variable domain is KAGVTQTPRYLIKTRGQQVTLSCSPISGHRSVSWYQQTPGQGLQFLFEYFSETQRNKGNFPGRFSGRQFSNSRSEMNVSTLELGDSALYLCASSTLAGQVDTGELFFGEGSRLTVL.

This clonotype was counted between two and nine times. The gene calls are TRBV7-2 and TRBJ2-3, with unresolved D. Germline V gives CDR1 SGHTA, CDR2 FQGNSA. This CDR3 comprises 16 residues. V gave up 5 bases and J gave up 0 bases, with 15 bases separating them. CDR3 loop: CASSPLPPKSTDTQYF. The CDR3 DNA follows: TGTGCCAGCAGCCCCCTCCCCCCAAAAAGCACAGATACGCAGTATTTT.

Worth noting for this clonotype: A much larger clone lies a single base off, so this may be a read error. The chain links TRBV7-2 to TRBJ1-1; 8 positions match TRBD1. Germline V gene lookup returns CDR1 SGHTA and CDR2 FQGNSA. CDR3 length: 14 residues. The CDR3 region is CASSSRQGKTEAYF. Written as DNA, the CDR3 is TGTGCCAGCAGCTCTCGACAGGGGAAAACTGAAGCTTACTTT. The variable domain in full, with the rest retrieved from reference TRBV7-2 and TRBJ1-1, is GAGVSQSPSNKVTEKGKDVELRCDPISGHTALYWYRQSLGQGLEFLIYFQGNSAPDKSGLPSDRFSAERTGGSVSTLTIQRTQQEDSAVYLCASSSRQGKTEAYFGQGTRLTVV.

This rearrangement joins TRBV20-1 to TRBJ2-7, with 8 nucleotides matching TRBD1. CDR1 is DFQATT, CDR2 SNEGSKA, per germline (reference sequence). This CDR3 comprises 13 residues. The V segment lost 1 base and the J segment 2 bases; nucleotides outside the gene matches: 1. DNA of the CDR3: TGCAGTGCTAGAGGGGGACAGGCCTACGAGCAGTACTTC. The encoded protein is CSARGGQAYEQYF.

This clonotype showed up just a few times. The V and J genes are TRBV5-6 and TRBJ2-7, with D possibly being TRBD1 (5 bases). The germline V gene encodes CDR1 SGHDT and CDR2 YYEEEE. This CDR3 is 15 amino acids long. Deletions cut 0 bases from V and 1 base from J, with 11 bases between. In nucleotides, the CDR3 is TGTGCCAGCAGCTTGGATTTTTCAGGGTCCTACGAGCAGTACTTC. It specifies CASSLDFSGSYEQYF.

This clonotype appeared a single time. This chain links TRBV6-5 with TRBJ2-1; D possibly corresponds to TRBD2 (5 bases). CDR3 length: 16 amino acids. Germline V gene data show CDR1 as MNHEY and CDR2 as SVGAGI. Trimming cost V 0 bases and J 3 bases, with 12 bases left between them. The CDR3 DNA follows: TGTGCCAGCAGTTACTCGAGGGTAACGGGCTACAATGAGCAGTTCTTC. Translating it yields CASSYSRVTGYNEQFF.

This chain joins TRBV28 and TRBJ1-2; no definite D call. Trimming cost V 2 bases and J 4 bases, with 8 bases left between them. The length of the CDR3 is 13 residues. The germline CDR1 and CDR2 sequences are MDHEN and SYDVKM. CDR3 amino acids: CASSLRPIYGYTF. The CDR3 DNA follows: TGTGCCAGCAGTTTAAGGCCGATCTATGGCTACACCTTC.

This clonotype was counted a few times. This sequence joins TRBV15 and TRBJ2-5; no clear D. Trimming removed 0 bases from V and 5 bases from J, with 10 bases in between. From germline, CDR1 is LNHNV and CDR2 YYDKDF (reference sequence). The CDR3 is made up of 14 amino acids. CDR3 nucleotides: TGTGCCACCAGCAGAGATCTGGGTGGGGAGACCCAGTACTTC. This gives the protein CATSRDLGGETQYF.

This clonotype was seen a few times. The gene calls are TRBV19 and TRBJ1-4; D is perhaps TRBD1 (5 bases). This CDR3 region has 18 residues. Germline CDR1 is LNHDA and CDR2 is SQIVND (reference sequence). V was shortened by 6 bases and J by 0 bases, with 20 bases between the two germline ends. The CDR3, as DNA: TGTGCCAGTAGACCGACTTGGGGCGGACCCGCAACTAATGAAAAACTGTTTTTT. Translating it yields CASRPTWGGPATNEKLFF. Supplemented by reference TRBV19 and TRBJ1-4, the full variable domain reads DGGITQSPKYLFRKEGQNVTLSCEQNLNHDAMYWYRQDPGQGLRLIYYSQIVNDFQKGDIAEGYSVSREKKESFPLTVTSAQKNPTAFYLCASRPTWGGPATNEKLFFGSGTQLSVL.

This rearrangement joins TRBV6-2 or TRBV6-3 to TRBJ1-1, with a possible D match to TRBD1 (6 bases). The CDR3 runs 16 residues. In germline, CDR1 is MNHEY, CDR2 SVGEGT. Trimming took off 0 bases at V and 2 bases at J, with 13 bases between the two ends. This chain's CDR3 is CASSYSLLDRNTEAFF. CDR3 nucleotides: TGTGCCAGCAGTTACTCTCTTCTGGACAGAAACACTGAAGCTTTCTTT.

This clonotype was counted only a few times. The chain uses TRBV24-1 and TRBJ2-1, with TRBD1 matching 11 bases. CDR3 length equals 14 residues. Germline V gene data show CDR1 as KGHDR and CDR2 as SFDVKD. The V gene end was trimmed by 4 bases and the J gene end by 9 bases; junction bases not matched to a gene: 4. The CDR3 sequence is CATSDPGQGGEQFF. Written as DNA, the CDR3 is TGTGCCACCAGTGACCCGGGACAGGGGGGTGAGCAGTTCTTC.